The clone carrying this T cell receptor (beta chain) was found a few times. Healthy Russian Caucasian donors spanned ages roughly 6 to 100 years. Per germline, CDR1 SQVTM and CDR2 ANQGSEA. V was clipped by 2 bases and J by 1 base, with 21 bases between them. This CDR3 spans 17 amino acids. A second PCR, run for roughly 7 to 12 cycles, used a sample-barcoded 5' primer plus a J-beta primer mix. MiXCR, run by TCRdb on the 5' RACE reads, gives a single entry per CDR3 protein. The repertoire holds about 670,000 distinct CDR3 sequences, with around two fifths as singletons. These data belong to a study of blood T cells in healthy people across ages.

This sequence originates from a man at least 80 years old in good health. V and J are TRBV29-1 and TRBJ2-7, with TRBD2 as a possible D gene (5 bases). Input material: blood. CDR3 DNA: TGCAGCGTTGAAAAAAGGGTAGGTTCGGGGAGATCCTACGAGCAGTACTTC. Translated: CSVEKRVGSGRSYEQYF.